The rows below give T cell receptor beta chains drawn from one sample of a study of cytomegalovirus exposure and HLA in healthy donors. TCRdb's copy holds only in-frame clones and misses some; the assay was immunoSEQ multiplex PCR. The data hold 130,000 or so clones, with roughly 84% observed a single time. Sequenced input: PBMCs. The receptors originated from a woman younger than 35 in good health and CMV-seropositive. Each CDR3 is given with its conserved first and last residue. The order of the fields is V gene, clone size, J gene, D gene, CDR3 protein, CDR3 DNA. A D gene is named only where the DNA matches it firmly. Rows may omit the clone size; those that give it use once, few, many or a size class.

v_call: TRBV5-1
clone_size: -
j_call: TRBJ1-4
d_call: -
cdr3_aa: CASSGEQEGEKLFF
cdr3_nt: TGCGCCAGCAGCGGGGAACAGGAAGGTGAAAAACTGTTTTTT

v_call: TRBV13
clone_size: -
j_call: TRBJ2-5
d_call: TRBD2
cdr3_aa: CASSLGTSGGETQYF
cdr3_nt: TGTGCCAGCAGCTTAGGTACTAGCGGGGGAGAGACCCAGTACTTC

v_call: TRBV4-2
clone_size: -
j_call: TRBJ2-1
d_call: -
cdr3_aa: CASSHSGDEQFF
cdr3_nt: TGTGCCAGCAGCCACTCAGGGGATGAGCAGTTCTTC

v_call: TRBV30
clone_size: -
j_call: TRBJ2-7
d_call: -
cdr3_aa: CAWFRDSHEQYF
cdr3_nt: TGTGCCTGGTTCCGGGATTCCCACGAGCAGTACTTC

v_call: TRBV5-6
clone_size: -
j_call: TRBJ2-1
d_call: TRBD1
cdr3_aa: CASSLAGTGSYNEQFF
cdr3_nt: TGTGCCAGCAGCCTGGCCGGGACAGGGTCCTACAATGAGCAGTTCTTC

v_call: TRBV6-6
clone_size: -
j_call: TRBJ1-5
d_call: -
cdr3_aa: CASSGGGGRNQPQHF
cdr3_nt: TGTGCCAGCAGTGGCGGGGGGGGTAGAAATCAGCCCCAGCATTTT

v_call: TRBV5-4
clone_size: once
j_call: TRBJ1-6
d_call: -
cdr3_aa: CASSSPGSSYNSPLHF
cdr3_nt: TGTGCCAGCAGCTCGCCTGGCAGCTCCTATAATTCACCCCTCCACTTT

v_call: TRBV12-5
clone_size: -
j_call: TRBJ2-7
d_call: -
cdr3_aa: CASGLVRGPYAYEQYF
cdr3_nt: TGTGCTAGTGGTTTGGTAAGGGGTCCGTACGCCTACGAGCAGTACTTC

v_call: TRBV19
clone_size: -
j_call: TRBJ1-5
d_call: TRBD1
cdr3_aa: CASHRQGRYSNQPQHF
cdr3_nt: TGTGCCAGCCACAGACAGGGAAGGTATAGCAATCAGCCCCAGCATTTT

v_call: TRBV27
clone_size: few
j_call: TRBJ1-5
d_call: -
cdr3_aa: CASSPKDLRGNQPQHF
cdr3_nt: TGTGCCAGCAGTCCGAAGGACCTTCGGGGAAATCAGCCCCAGCATTTT

v_call: TRBV5-1
clone_size: -
j_call: TRBJ2-3
d_call: TRBD2
cdr3_aa: CASSGLPLAGGVDTQYF
cdr3_nt: TGCGCCAGCAGCGGCCTCCCCCTAGCGGGGGGTGTAGATACGCAGTATTTT

v_call: TRBV6-5
clone_size: -
j_call: TRBJ2-5
d_call: TRBD2
cdr3_aa: CASSPGGGPKETQYF
cdr3_nt: TGTGCCAGCAGCCCCGGGGGGGGACCGAAAGAGACCCAGTACTTC

v_call: TRBV5-1
clone_size: -
j_call: TRBJ1-4
d_call: -
cdr3_aa: CASSPWTGGEGKLFF
cdr3_nt: TGCGCCAGCAGCCCCTGGACGGGGGGGGAGGGAAAACTGTTTTTT

v_call: TRBV10-3
clone_size: -
j_call: TRBJ1-1
d_call: TRBD1
cdr3_aa: CAIGADRVDTEAFF
cdr3_nt: TGTGCCATCGGGGCGGACAGGGTGGACACTGAAGCTTTCTTT

v_call: TRBV2
clone_size: -
j_call: TRBJ1-2
d_call: TRBD1
cdr3_aa: CASSERTGPDYGYTF
cdr3_nt: TGTGCCAGCAGTGAAAGGACAGGGCCCGACTATGGCTACACCTTC

v_call: TRBV10-3
clone_size: -
j_call: TRBJ2-2
d_call: TRBD2
cdr3_aa: CAMGTEAGVAGELFF
cdr3_nt: TGTGCCATGGGGACGGAAGCGGGGGTTGCCGGGGAGCTGTTTTTT

v_call: TRBV28
clone_size: -
j_call: TRBJ2-5
d_call: TRBD1
cdr3_aa: CASTGQVWDESQETQYF
cdr3_nt: TGTGCCAGCACCGGACAGGTCTGGGATGAGTCCCAAGAGACCCAGTACTTC

v_call: TRBV27
clone_size: -
j_call: TRBJ2-1
d_call: TRBD2
cdr3_aa: CASSLPPSGGERNEQFF
cdr3_nt: TGTGCCAGCAGTCTACCCCCTAGCGGGGGGGAACGCAATGAGCAGTTCTTC

v_call: TRBV28
clone_size: -
j_call: TRBJ2-7
d_call: TRBD2
cdr3_aa: CASSSSGGAVLTYEQYF
cdr3_nt: TGTGCCAGCAGTTCTAGCGGGGGGGCGGTTTTGACCTACGAGCAGTACTTC

v_call: TRBV2
clone_size: -
j_call: TRBJ2-5
d_call: -
cdr3_aa: CASSEFLRQDFGETQYF
cdr3_nt: TGTGCCAGCAGTGAATTTTTAAGACAGGACTTCGGGGAGACCCAGTACTTC

v_call: TRBV27
clone_size: -
j_call: TRBJ1-6
d_call: TRBD1
cdr3_aa: CASSLLGTGESPLHF
cdr3_nt: TGTGCCAGCAGTTTATTAGGGACAGGGGAATCACCCCTCCACTTT

v_call: TRBV19
clone_size: -
j_call: TRBJ2-3
d_call: TRBD2
cdr3_aa: CASSILGGADTQYF
cdr3_nt: TGTGCCAGTAGTATTCTCGGGGGGGCAGATACGCAGTATTTT

v_call: TRBV18
clone_size: -
j_call: TRBJ2-5
d_call: TRBD1
cdr3_aa: CASSPPPGTGGGETQYF
cdr3_nt: TGTGCCAGCTCACCACCTCCCGGGACAGGGGGCGGAGAGACCCAGTACTTC

v_call: TRBV7-9
clone_size: -
j_call: TRBJ1-4
d_call: -
cdr3_aa: CASSLGQTEKLFF
cdr3_nt: TGTGCCAGCAGCTTAGGGCAAACTGAAAAACTGTTTTTT

v_call: TRBV7-9
clone_size: -
j_call: TRBJ2-3
d_call: TRBD2
cdr3_aa: CASSTGLAGLTDTQYF
cdr3_nt: TGTGCCAGCAGCACCGGACTAGCGGGGTTGACAGATACGCAGTATTTT

v_call: TRBV4-2
clone_size: -
j_call: TRBJ1-5
d_call: TRBD1
cdr3_aa: CASSQIGTGGRVQPQHF
cdr3_nt: TGTGCCAGCAGCCAAATCGGGACAGGGGGCCGGGTGCAGCCCCAGCATTTT

v_call: TRBV19
clone_size: -
j_call: TRBJ1-2
d_call: TRBD1
cdr3_aa: CASSIGGQGQNYGYTF
cdr3_nt: TGTGCCAGTAGTATAGGGGGACAGGGCCAAAACTATGGCTACACCTTC

v_call: TRBV13
clone_size: -
j_call: TRBJ2-7
d_call: -
cdr3_aa: CASSLDPRAVYEQYF
cdr3_nt: TGTGCCAGCAGCTTAGATCCCAGGGCAGTTTACGAGCAGTACTTC

v_call: TRBV5-4
clone_size: -
j_call: TRBJ1-1
d_call: TRBD1
cdr3_aa: CASFSGTEAFF
cdr3_nt: TGTGCCAGCTTCTCCGGGACAGAGGCCTTCTTT

v_call: TRBV5-1
clone_size: -
j_call: TRBJ1-1
d_call: -
cdr3_aa: CASSRTTGLDEAFF
cdr3_nt: TGCGCCAGCAGCAGAACAACAGGGTTAGATGAAGCTTTCTTT

v_call: TRBV10-2
clone_size: once
j_call: TRBJ2-3
d_call: TRBD1
cdr3_aa: CASSESDRGGTDTQYF
cdr3_nt: TGCGCCAGCAGTGAGTCAGACAGGGGGGGGACAGATACGCAGTATTTT

v_call: TRBV5-6
clone_size: -
j_call: TRBJ1-2
d_call: TRBD1
cdr3_aa: CASTNPTITGVYGYTF
cdr3_nt: TGTGCCAGCACCAACCCGACGATCACAGGGGTCTATGGCTACACCTTC

v_call: TRBV6-4
clone_size: -
j_call: TRBJ2-1
d_call: TRBD2
cdr3_aa: CASSDWRGGAEQFF
cdr3_nt: TGTGCCAGCAGTGACTGGCGGGGGGGCGCTGAGCAGTTCTTC

v_call: TRBV27
clone_size: -
j_call: TRBJ1-1
d_call: -
cdr3_aa: CASNLVGANTEAFF
cdr3_nt: TGTGCCAGCAACCTGGTGGGGGCCAACACTGAAGCTTTCTTT

v_call: TRBV7-6
clone_size: -
j_call: TRBJ1-1
d_call: -
cdr3_aa: CASARGQGKTEAFF
cdr3_nt: TGTGCCAGTGCAAGGGGTCAGGGGAAGACTGAAGCTTTCTTT

v_call: TRBV5-1
clone_size: -
j_call: TRBJ2-1
d_call: -
cdr3_aa: CASSFGGYNEQFF
cdr3_nt: TGCGCCAGCAGCTTTGGCGGGTACAATGAGCAGTTCTTC

v_call: TRBV11-2
clone_size: medium-sized
j_call: TRBJ2-1
d_call: TRBD1
cdr3_aa: CASSVRQGRNEQFF
cdr3_nt: TGTGCCAGCAGCGTACGACAGGGGAGGAATGAGCAGTTCTTC

v_call: TRBV7-9
clone_size: few
j_call: TRBJ1-6
d_call: TRBD1
cdr3_aa: CASSPDRAGSPLHF
cdr3_nt: TGTGCCAGCAGCCCAGACAGGGCGGGTTCACCCCTCCACTTT

v_call: TRBV5-4
clone_size: -
j_call: TRBJ2-3
d_call: -
cdr3_aa: CASSSWASDTQYF
cdr3_nt: TGTGCCAGCAGCTCGTGGGCCTCAGATACGCAGTATTTT

v_call: TRBV4-1
clone_size: -
j_call: TRBJ1-5
d_call: -
cdr3_aa: CASSQSTQGDQPQHF
cdr3_nt: TGCGCCAGCAGCCAAAGCACACAGGGAGATCAGCCCCAGCATTTT

v_call: TRBV6-5
clone_size: -
j_call: TRBJ1-4
d_call: TRBD1
cdr3_aa: CASSYDRGVGEKLFF
cdr3_nt: TGTGCCAGCAGTTACGACAGGGGAGTAGGAGAAAAACTGTTTTTT

v_call: TRBV7-6
clone_size: -
j_call: TRBJ2-2
d_call: TRBD2
cdr3_aa: CASRPTGTSAAGELFF
cdr3_nt: TGTGCCAGCAGACCCACCGGGACTAGCGCCGCCGGGGAGCTGTTTTTT

v_call: TRBV30
clone_size: -
j_call: TRBJ1-2
d_call: TRBD1
cdr3_aa: CAWIQGASGYTF
cdr3_nt: TGTGCCTGGATTCAGGGGGCTAGTGGCTACACCTTC

v_call: TRBV11-1
clone_size: -
j_call: TRBJ2-7
d_call: TRBD2
cdr3_aa: CASSSAGGAYEQYF
cdr3_nt: TGTGCCAGCAGCTCTGCGGGGGGCGCCTACGAGCAGTACTTC

v_call: TRBV6-5
clone_size: -
j_call: TRBJ2-5
d_call: TRBD2
cdr3_aa: CASSVASGGQVTQYF
cdr3_nt: TGTGCCAGCAGTGTGGCTAGCGGGGGGCAAGTGACCCAGTACTTC

v_call: TRBV5-4
clone_size: -
j_call: TRBJ2-5
d_call: TRBD2
cdr3_aa: CASSSTSGGETQYF
cdr3_nt: TGTGCCAGCAGCTCTACTAGCGGGGGGGAGACCCAGTACTTC

v_call: TRBV30
clone_size: -
j_call: TRBJ2-7
d_call: -
cdr3_aa: CAWRGTQIYEQYF
cdr3_nt: TGTGCCTGGAGAGGGACACAGATCTACGAGCAGTACTTC

v_call: TRBV5-1
clone_size: -
j_call: TRBJ1-4
d_call: TRBD1
cdr3_aa: CASSPTGTNEKLFF
cdr3_nt: TGCGCCAGCAGCCCGACAGGGACTAATGAAAAACTGTTTTTT